This TCR beta chain was identified in a study of blood T cell repertoires in COVID-19. The assay was immunoSEQ multiplex PCR, and TCRdb's table has in-frame clones only and misses some. The sample holds 240,000 or so clones, about 82% seen once. The junction had 4 bases not matched to a gene; V was cut back by 5 bases and J by 5 bases. This CDR3 is 14 amino acids long. Per the germline V gene, CDR1 is MDHEN and CDR2 is SYDVKM. This chain uses TRBV28 with TRBJ2-1; TRBD2 aligns across 9 bases. The TCR comes from a woman aged 45-65 years who had recovered from COVID-19. Material for sequencing was PBMCs or T cells enriched from blood (not recorded which). The CDR3 reads CASSRLAVNNEQFF. The CDR3 DNA sequence: TGTGCCAGCAGTCGACTAGCGGTAAACAATGAGCAGTTCTTC.